The clone carrying this TCR beta chain was counted only a few times. The CDR3 spans 12 residues. CDR1 is SEHNR and CDR2 is FQNEAQ in the germline V gene (reference sequence). The V end was cut by 5 bases, the J end by 7 bases, with 8 bases between. Authors' data handling: Quantification of nucleated cells was approximated via reference gene primer amplification. The protocol was immunoSEQ multiplex PCR, while the TCRdb copy is restricted to in-frame clones and leaves out a portion. The D gene and trimming were derived from the DNA, and the V and J assignments and clone size from that table. The table includes fewer than 75,000 clones, approximately 79% detected once. The sample belongs to a study of blood T cell repertoires in COVID-19. Study information: Both acute and convalescent COVID-19 samples were obtained from the United States, Italy and Spain. From T cells, B-cell-depleted T cells, or PBMCs came the material, which was cDNA or gDNA.

The clonotype originates from a man in his 60s with acute or convalescent COVID-19. The sample consisted of peripheral blood. This rearrangement joins TRBV7-9 to TRBJ2-2, with no clear D. The CDR3 spells CASSISIGELFF. Written as DNA, the CDR3 is TGTGCCAGCAGCATCAGTATCGGGGAGCTGTTTTTT.